This T cell receptor (beta chain) was captured in a study of OX40 agonist ivuxolimab in advanced cancers. Trimming removed 3 bases at V and 4 bases at J, with 1 base between. The CDR3 runs 11 residues. Germline CDR1 reads MDHEN; CDR2 reads SYDVKM. The method was immunoSEQ multiplex PCR; TCRdb's version includes in-frame clones alone and lacks a portion of them. The sample records 92,000 or so clones, about 87% being singletons. Sequences were derived from CD4+ or CD8+ T cells sorted from blood, sampled in a trial of the OX40 agonist ivuxolimab. This TCR was recovered from an adult with an advanced solid tumor such as melanoma, head and neck, liver or kidney cancer. The chain has TRBV28 and TRBJ1-3; unclear D gene. As DNA, the CDR3 is TGTGCCAGCAGTTTGGGAAACACCATATATTTT. Its protein is CASSLGNTIYF.